This is a list of T cell receptor beta chains from one sample in a study of blood T cell repertoires in COVID-19. Clones were sequenced by immunoSEQ multiplex PCR, and TCRdb holds only the in-frame ones, with some missing. The table has around 23,000 clones, about nine tenths seen once. Sequencing was performed on peripheral blood. These receptors were collected from a human donor in a cohort sampled during active COVID-19. CDR3s include the opening cysteine and the closing phenylalanine or tryptophan. The D gene is left open where the match is weak. Not all rows give a size; the values are once, few, many and, for expanded clones, a class.

len	abundance	v_gene	d_gene	j_gene	CDR3aa	CDR3nt
15	-	TRBV5-6	-	TRBJ1-5	CASSLDRHSNQPQHF	TGTGCCAGCAGCTTGGACAGACATAGCAATCAGCCCCAGCATTTT
14	-	TRBV5-4	-	TRBJ1-2	CASSAKGQGFGYTF	TGTGCCAGCAGCGCCAAGGGCCAGGGGTTTGGCTACACCTTC
14	-	TRBV18	TRBD1	TRBJ1-2	CASSPDRANYGYTF	TGTGCCAGCTCACCGGACAGGGCTAACTATGGCTACACCTTC
15	once	TRBV9	TRBD1	TRBJ1-5	CASSGGQGRNQPQHF	TGTGCCAGCAGTGGAGGACAGGGGCGCAATCAGCCCCAGCATTTT
14	-	TRBV6-6	-	TRBJ2-3	CASSYSMGLDTQYF	TGTGCCAGCAGTTACTCGATGGGGCTAGATACGCAGTATTTT
15	-	TRBV9	TRBD2	TRBJ2-3	CASSVTAGGTDTQYF	TGTGCCAGCAGCGTTACGGCGGGGGGGACAGATACGCAGTATTTT
13	few	TRBV4-2	-	TRBJ1-2	CASLNSGGYGYTF	TGTGCCAGCCTAAATTCCGGCGGCTATGGCTACACCTTC
14	few	TRBV6-1	-	TRBJ2-7	CASSDLQGGYEQYF	TGTGCCAGCAGTGATCTACAGGGTGGCTACGAGCAGTACTTC
14	-	TRBV7-2	TRBD1	TRBJ2-3	CASSRGQGRDTQYF	TGTGCCAGCAGCCGCGGACAGGGTCGCGATACGCAGTATTTT
14	-	TRBV25-1	-	TRBJ1-2	CASSLNGGLDGYTF	TGTGCCAGCAGTCTGAACGGTGGACTAGATGGCTACACCTTC
16	-	TRBV6-5	TRBD2	TRBJ2-2	CASSYLLAGATGELFF	TGTGCCAGCAGTTACTTGCTAGCGGGGGCCACCGGGGAGCTGTTTTTT
15	-	TRBV27	TRBD1	TRBJ1-6	CASSTSGTDNSPLHF	TGTGCCAGCAGCACCTCCGGGACAGATAATTCACCCCTCCACTTT
14	-	TRBV6-6	TRBD1	TRBJ1-5	CASSWGQGDQPQHF	TGTGCCAGCAGTTGGGGACAGGGAGATCAGCCCCAGCATTTT
13	-	TRBV12-3/TRBV12-4	-	TRBJ1-2	CASSLWQGYGYTF	TGTGCCAGCAGTTTGTGGCAGGGCTATGGCTACACCTTC
14	-	TRBV27	TRBD2	TRBJ2-7	CASSLLAGGYEQYF	TGTGCCAGCAGCTTACTAGCGGGGGGTTACGAGCAGTACTTC
14	-	TRBV5-5	TRBD1	TRBJ2-7	CASSTWTGGYEQYF	TGTGCCAGCAGCACCTGGACAGGCGGCTACGAGCAGTACTTC
15	-	TRBV7-9	TRBD2	TRBJ2-5	CASSLSLAGGETQYF	TGTGCCAGCAGCTTGAGCCTAGCGGGGGGTGAGACCCAGTACTTC
14	-	TRBV7-2	TRBD1	TRBJ1-4	CASRPGTGLGKLFF	TGTGCCAGCAGGCCCGGGACAGGGCTAGGAAAACTGTTTTTT
12	-	TRBV6-5	-	TRBJ2-3	CASAEILTTQYF	TGTGCCAGCGCCGAGATATTAACCACGCAGTATTTT
18	once	TRBV4-2	TRBD2	TRBJ2-3	CASSPNGVRGGSTDTQYF	TGTGCCAGCAGCCCTAATGGGGTTCGGGGGGGGAGCACAGATACGCAGTATTTT
15	-	TRBV7-2	TRBD1	TRBJ1-2	CASSLQGAQNYGYTF	TGTGCCAGCAGCTTACAGGGGGCGCAAAACTATGGCTACACCTTC
14	-	TRBV5-6	-	TRBJ1-1	CASSLDNRATEAFF	TGTGCCAGCAGCTTAGATAACAGGGCCACTGAAGCTTTCTTT
17	-	TRBV4-2	TRBD1	TRBJ2-6	CASSQDRAPSGANVLTF	TGTGCCAGCAGCCAGGACAGGGCTCCATCTGGGGCCAACGTCCTGACTTTC
13	-	TRBV18	-	TRBJ1-1	CASSPSRGGTAFF	TGTGCCAGCTCACCATCCAGGGGCGGAACGGCTTTCTTT
12	-	TRBV6-1	-	TRBJ1-2	CASSEGPYGYTF	TGTGCCAGCAGTGAAGGTCCATATGGCTACACCTTC
17	-	TRBV5-1	TRBD1	TRBJ1-4	CASSLGETGTGDEKLFF	TGCGCCAGCAGCCTGGGTGAGACCGGGACAGGGGATGAAAAACTGTTTTTT
15	-	TRBV27	-	TRBJ1-4	CASSPTGTTGEKLFF	TGTGCCAGCAGTCCCACCGGGACTACAGGGGAAAAACTGTTTTTT
14	-	TRBV13	-	TRBJ1-6	CASSPDGLNSPLHF	TGTGCCAGCAGCCCGGACGGACTTAATTCACCCCTCCACTTT
14	-	TRBV24-1	-	TRBJ1-2	CATSDTTGNYGYTF	TGTGCCACCAGTGATACCACAGGAAACTATGGCTACACCTTC
12	-	TRBV5-6	-	TRBJ1-2	CASSPFSYGYTF	TGTGCCAGCAGCCCCTTTTCCTATGGCTACACCTTC
12	-	TRBV6-5	-	TRBJ1-2	CASYGIPHGYTF	TGTGCCAGCTACGGGATTCCACATGGCTACACCTTC